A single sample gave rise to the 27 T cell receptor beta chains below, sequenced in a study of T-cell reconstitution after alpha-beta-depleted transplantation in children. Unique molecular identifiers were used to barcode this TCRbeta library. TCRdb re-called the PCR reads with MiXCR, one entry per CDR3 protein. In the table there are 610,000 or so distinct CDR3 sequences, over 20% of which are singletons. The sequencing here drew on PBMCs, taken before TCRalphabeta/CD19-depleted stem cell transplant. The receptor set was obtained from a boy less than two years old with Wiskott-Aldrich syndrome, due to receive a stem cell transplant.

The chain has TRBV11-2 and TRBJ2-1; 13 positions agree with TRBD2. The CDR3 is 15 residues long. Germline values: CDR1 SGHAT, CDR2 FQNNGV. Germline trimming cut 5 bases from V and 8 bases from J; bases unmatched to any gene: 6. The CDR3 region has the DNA TGTGCCAGCAGCAGGACTAGCGGGAGTGGACATGAGCAGTTCTTC. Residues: CASSRTSGSGHEQFF.

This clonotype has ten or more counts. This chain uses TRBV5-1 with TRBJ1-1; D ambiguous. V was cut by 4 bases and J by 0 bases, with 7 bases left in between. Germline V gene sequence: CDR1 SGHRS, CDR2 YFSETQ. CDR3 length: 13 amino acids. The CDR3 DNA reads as TGCGCCAGCAGCCTTAACATGAACACTGAAGCTTTCTTT. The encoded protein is CASSLNMNTEAFF. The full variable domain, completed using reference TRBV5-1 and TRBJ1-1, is KAGVTQTPRYLIKTRGQQVTLSCSPISGHRSVSWYQQTPGQGLQFLFEYFSETQRNKGNFPGRFSGRQFSNSRSEMNVSTLELGDSALYLCASSLNMNTEAFFGQGTRLTVV.

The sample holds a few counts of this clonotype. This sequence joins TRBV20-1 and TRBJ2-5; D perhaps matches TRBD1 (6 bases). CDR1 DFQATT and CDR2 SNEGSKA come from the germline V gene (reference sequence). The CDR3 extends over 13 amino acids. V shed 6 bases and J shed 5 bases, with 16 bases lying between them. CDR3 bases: TGCAGTGCACAGGGCAGGGCTGGGGAGACCCAGTACTTC. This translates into CSAQGRAGETQYF.

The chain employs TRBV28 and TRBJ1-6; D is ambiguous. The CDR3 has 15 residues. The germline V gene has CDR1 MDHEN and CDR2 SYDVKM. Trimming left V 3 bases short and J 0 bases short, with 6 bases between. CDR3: CASSFMSSYNSPLHF. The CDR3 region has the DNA TGTGCCAGCAGTTTTATGAGCTCCTATAATTCACCCCTCCACTTT.

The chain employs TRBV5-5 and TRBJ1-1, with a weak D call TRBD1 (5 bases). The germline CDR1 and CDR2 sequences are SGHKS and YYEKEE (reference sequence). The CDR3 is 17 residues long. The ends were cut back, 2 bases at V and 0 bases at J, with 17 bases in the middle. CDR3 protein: CASSFFTRQTLNTEAFF. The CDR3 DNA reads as TGTGCCAGCAGCTTCTTTACGAGACAGACGTTGAACACTGAAGCTTTCTTT.

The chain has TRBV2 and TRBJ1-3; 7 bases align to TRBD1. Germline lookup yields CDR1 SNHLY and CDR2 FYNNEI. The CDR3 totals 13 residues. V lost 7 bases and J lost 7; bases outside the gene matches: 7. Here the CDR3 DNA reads TGTGCCAGCAAACAGGGGCCGTTCAACACCATATATTTT. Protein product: CASKQGPFNTIYF.

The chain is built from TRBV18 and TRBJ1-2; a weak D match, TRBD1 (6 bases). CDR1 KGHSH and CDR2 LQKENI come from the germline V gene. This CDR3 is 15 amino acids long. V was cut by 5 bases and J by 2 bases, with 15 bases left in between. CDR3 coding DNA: TGTGCCAGCTCATTTCGACAGGAATTAAACTATGGCTACACCTTC. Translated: CASSFRQELNYGYTF.

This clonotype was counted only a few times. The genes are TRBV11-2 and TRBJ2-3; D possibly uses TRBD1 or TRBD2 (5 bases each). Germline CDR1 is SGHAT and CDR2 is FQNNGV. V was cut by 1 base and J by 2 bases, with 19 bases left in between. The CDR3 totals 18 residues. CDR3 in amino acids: CASSLGSGTLLLTDTQYF. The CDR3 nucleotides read TGTGCCAGCAGCTTAGGGTCCGGGACCCTCCTCCTCACAGATACGCAGTATTTT.

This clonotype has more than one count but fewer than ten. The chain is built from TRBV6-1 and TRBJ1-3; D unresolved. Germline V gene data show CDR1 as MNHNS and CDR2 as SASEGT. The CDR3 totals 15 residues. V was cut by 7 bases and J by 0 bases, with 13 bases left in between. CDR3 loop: CASKDRLFSGNTIYF. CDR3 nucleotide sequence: TGTGCCAGCAAAGACCGACTTTTCTCTGGAAACACCATATATTTT.

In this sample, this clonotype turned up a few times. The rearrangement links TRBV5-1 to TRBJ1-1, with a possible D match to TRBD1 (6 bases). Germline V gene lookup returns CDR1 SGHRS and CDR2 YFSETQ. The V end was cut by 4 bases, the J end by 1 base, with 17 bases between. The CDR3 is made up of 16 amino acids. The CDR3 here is CASSPGGGATNTEAFF. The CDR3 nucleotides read TGCGCCAGCAGCCCGGGAGGGGGGGCGACGAACACTGAAGCTTTCTTT.

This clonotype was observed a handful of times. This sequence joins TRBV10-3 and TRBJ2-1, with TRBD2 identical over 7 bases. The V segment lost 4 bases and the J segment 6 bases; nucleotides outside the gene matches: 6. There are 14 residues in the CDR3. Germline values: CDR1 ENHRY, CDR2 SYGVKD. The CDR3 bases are TGTGCCATCAGTGTGGGGACTACCTCCAATGAGCAGTTCTTC. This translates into CAISVGTTSNEQFF.

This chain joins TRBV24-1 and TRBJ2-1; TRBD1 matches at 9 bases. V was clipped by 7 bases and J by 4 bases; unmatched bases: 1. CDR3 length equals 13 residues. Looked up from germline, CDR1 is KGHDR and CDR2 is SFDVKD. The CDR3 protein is CATRDRGYNEQFF. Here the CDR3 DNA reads TGTGCCACCAGGGACAGGGGTTACAATGAGCAGTTCTTC.

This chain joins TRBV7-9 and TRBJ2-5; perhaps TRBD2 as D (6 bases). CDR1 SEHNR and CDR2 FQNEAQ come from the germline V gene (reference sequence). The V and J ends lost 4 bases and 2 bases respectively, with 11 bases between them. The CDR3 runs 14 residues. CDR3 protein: CASSSPLAQETQYF. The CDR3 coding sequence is TGTGCCAGCAGCTCCCCGCTAGCGCAAGAGACCCAGTACTTC.

CDR3 residues: CSATRSGRGYEQYF. The CDR3 bases are TGCAGTGCTACACGTAGCGGGAGAGGATACGAGCAGTACTTC. The genes are TRBV20-1 and TRBJ2-7, with TRBD2 matching over 9 bases. Germline V CDR1 and CDR2: DFQATT, SNEGSKA (reference sequence). Germline trimming cut 4 bases from V and 4 bases from J; bases unmatched to any gene: 8. This CDR3 spans 14 amino acids.

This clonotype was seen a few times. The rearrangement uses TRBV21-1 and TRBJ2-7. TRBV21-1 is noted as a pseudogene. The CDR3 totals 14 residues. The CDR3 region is CASRDSIDNYEQYF. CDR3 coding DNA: TGTGCCAGCAGAGACTCAATCGACAACTACGAGCAGTACTTC.

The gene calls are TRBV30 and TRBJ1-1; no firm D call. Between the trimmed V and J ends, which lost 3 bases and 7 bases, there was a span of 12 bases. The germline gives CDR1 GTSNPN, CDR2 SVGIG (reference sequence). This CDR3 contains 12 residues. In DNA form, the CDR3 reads TGTGCCTGGAGCGCACTCACACATGAAGCTTTCTTT. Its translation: CAWSALTHEAFF. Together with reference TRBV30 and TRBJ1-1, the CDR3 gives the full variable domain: SQTIHQWPATLVQPVGSPLSLECTVEGTSNPNLYWYRQAAGRGLQLLFYSVGIGQISSEVPQNLSASRPQDRQFILSSKKLLLSDSGFYLCAWSALTHEAFFGQGTRLTVV.

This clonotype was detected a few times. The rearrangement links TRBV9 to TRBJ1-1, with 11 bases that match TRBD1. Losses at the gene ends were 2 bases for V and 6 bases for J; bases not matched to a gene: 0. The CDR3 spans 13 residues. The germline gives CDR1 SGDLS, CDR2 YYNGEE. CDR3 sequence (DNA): TGTGCCAGCAGCGTGGGACAGGGGGCTGAAGCTTTCTTT. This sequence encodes CASSVGQGAEAFF. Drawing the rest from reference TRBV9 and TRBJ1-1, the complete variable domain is DSGVTQTPKHLITATGQRVTLRCSPRSGDLSVYWYQQSLDQGLQFLIQYYNGEERAKGNILERFSAQQFPDLHSELNLSSLELGDSALYFCASSVGQGAEAFFGQGTRLTVV.

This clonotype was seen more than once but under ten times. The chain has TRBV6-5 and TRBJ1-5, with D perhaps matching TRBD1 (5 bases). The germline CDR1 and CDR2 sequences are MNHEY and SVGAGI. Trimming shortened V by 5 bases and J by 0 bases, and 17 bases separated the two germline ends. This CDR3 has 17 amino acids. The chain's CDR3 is CASSHLHRSNSNQPQHF. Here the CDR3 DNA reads TGTGCCAGCAGTCACCTTCACAGGTCTAATAGCAATCAGCCCCAGCATTTT.

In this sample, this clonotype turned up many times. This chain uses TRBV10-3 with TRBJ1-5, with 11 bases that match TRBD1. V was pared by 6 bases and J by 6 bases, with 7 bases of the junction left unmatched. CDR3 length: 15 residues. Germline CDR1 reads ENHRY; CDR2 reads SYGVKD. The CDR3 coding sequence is TGTGCCATCAGCCCGGGACAGGGGGTGGGTCAGCCCCAGCATTTT. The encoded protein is CAISPGQGVGQPQHF.

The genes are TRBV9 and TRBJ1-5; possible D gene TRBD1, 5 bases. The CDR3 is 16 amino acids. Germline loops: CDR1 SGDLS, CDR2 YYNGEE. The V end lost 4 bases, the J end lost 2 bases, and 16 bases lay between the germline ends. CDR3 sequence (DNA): TGTGCCAGCAGCCCAAGACAGTTAGGGGGCAATCAGCCCCAGCATTTT. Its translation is CASSPRQLGGNQPQHF. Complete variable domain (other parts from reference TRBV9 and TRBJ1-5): DSGVTQTPKHLITATGQRVTLRCSPRSGDLSVYWYQQSLDQGLQFLIQYYNGEERAKGNILERFSAQQFPDLHSELNLSSLELGDSALYFCASSPRQLGGNQPQHFGDGTRLSIL.

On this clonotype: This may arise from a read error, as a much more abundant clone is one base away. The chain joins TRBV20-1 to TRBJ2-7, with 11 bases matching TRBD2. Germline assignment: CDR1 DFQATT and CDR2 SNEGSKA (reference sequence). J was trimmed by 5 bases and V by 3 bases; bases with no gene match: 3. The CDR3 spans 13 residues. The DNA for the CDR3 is TGCAGTGCTAGTAGCGGGAGGGCCGACGAGCAGTACTTC. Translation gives CSASSGRADEQYF.

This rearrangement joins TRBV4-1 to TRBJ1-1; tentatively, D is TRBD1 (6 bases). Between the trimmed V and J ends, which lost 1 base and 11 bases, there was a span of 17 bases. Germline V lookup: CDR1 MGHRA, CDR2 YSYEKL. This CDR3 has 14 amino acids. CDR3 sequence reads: CASSQVTGRGCAFF. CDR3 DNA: TGCGCCAGCAGCCAAGTTACCGGCAGGGGATGTGCTTTCTTT.

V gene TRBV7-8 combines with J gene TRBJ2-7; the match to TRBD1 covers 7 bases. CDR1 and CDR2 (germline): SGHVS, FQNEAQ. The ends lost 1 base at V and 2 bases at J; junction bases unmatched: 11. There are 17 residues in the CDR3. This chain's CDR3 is CASSLELGTAQPYEQYF. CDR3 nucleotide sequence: TGTGCCAGCAGCTTAGAACTCGGGACAGCCCAACCCTACGAGCAGTACTTC.

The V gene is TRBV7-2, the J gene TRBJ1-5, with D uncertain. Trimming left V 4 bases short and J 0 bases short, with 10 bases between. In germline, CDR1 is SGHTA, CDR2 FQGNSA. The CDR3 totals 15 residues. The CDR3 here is CASSSRWSSNQPQHF. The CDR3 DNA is TGTGCCAGCAGCTCCCGTTGGAGTAGCAATCAGCCCCAGCATTTT.

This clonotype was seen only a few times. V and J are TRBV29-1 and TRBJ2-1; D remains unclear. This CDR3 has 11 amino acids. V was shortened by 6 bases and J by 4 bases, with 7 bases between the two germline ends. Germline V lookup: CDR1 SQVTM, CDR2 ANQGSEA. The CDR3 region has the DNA TGCAGCGTGCTCCCTTACAATGAGCAGTTCTTC. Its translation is CSVLPYNEQFF.

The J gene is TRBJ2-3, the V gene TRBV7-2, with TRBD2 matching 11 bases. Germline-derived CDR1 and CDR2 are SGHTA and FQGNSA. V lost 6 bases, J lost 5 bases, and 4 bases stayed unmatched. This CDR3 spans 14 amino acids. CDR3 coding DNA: TGTGCCAGCAGGCCTACTAGCGGGAGAGATACGCAGTATTTT. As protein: CASRPTSGRDTQYF.

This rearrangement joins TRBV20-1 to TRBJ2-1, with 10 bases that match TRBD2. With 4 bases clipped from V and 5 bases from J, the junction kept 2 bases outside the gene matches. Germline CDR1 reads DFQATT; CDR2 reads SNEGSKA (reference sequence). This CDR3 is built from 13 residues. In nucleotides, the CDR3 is TGCAGTGCTACTAGCGGGAGCCACAATGAGCAGTTCTTC. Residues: CSATSGSHNEQFF.